This T cell receptor beta chain was retrieved from a study of T-cell reconstitution after alpha-beta-depleted transplantation in children. The CDR3 spans 16 residues. J lost 0 bases, V lost 1 base, and 5 bases had no gene match. Germline CDR1 MDHEN, CDR2 SYDVKM. Unique molecular identifiers were built into the TCRbeta library. MiXCR was run by TCRdb on the PCR reads, yielding one entry per CDR3 protein. The repertoire holds 250,000 to 400,000 distinct CDR3 sequences, around 25% seen once, with 9.5% to 12% in the top ten. Concerning this clonotype itself: Antigen specificity is unknown.

General study results and limits: Recipient T cells and thymic progenitors that survived were the source of the high TCRbeta diversity seen at day 60 in some patients. T-cell numbers and diversity, one year after transplant, stemmed largely from T cells that were newly produced. The study reportedly traced alpha-beta T cells about two months after transplant to several hundred expanded graft clones.

V gene TRBV28 combines with J gene TRBJ2-7; 8 nucleotides align to TRBD2. This material consisted of PBMCs, mostly from graft donor cells, taken 180 days after TCRalphabeta/CD19-depleted stem cell transplant. The TCR was taken from a male patient between 5 and 17 years old who had a stem cell transplant for acute lymphoblastic leukemia, so the T cells may come from the graft donor. CDR3 sequence reads: CASSLYDGRGSYEQYF. The CDR3 nucleotides are TGTGCCAGCAGTTTATACGACGGGAGGGGCTCCTACGAGCAGTACTTC.